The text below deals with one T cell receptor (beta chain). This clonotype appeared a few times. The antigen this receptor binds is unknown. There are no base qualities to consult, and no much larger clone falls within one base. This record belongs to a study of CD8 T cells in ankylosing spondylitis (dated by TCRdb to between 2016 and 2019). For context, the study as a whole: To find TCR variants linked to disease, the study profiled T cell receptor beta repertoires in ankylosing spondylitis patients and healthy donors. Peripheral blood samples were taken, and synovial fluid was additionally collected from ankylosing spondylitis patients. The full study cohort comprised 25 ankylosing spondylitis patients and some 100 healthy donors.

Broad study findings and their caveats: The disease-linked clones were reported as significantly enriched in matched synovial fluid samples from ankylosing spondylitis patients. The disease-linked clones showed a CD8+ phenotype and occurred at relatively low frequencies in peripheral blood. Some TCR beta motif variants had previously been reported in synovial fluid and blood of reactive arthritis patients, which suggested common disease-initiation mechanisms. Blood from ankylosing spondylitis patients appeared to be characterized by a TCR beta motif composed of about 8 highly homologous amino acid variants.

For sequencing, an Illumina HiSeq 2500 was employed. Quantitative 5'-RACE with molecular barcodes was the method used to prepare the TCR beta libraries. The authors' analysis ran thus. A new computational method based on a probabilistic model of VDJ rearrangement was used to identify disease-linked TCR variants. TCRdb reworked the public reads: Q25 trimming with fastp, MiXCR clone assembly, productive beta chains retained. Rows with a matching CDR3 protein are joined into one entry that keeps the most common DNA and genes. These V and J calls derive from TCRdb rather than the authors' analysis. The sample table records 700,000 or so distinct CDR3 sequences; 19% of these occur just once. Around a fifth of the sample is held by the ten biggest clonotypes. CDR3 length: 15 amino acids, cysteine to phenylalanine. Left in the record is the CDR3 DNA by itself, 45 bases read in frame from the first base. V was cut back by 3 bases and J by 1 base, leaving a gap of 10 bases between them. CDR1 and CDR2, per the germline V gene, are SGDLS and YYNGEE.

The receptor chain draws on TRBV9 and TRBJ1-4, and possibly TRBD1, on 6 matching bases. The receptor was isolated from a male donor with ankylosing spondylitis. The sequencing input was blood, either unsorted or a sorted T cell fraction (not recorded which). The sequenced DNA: TGTGCCAGCAGCGGAAACAGGGAAACTAATGAAAAACTGTTTTTT. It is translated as CASSGNRETNEKLFF.